The T cell receptor beta chain described here comes from a study of T cells in Graves' hyperthyroidism and ophthalmopathy. Germline V CDR1 and CDR2: ENHRY, SYGVKD. Germline trimming cut 3 bases from V and 0 bases from J; bases unmatched to any gene: 15. The CDR3 sequence is 21 residues long. The investigators amplified TCR beta CDR3 regions from RNA transcripts. A set of HTBI primers served as the primers for a first-round RT-PCR of the TCR CDR3. TCRdb re-analysed the multiplex PCR reads in MiXCR, keeping a single row per CDR3 protein. The table has a few hundred thousand distinct CDR3 sequences, less than 20% seen once; the top ten hold around 7.8%.

Sequencing was carried out using blood. This receptor was taken from a woman younger than 45 with Graves' hyperthyroidism. V and J are TRBV10-3 and TRBJ2-1; 12 nucleotides agree with TRBD1. CDR3 sequence: CAISDGTAGTGGRSSYNEQFF. The CDR3 bases are TGTGCCATCAGTGATGGAACCGCCGGGACAGGGGGCCGGAGCTCCTACAATGAGCAGTTCTTC.